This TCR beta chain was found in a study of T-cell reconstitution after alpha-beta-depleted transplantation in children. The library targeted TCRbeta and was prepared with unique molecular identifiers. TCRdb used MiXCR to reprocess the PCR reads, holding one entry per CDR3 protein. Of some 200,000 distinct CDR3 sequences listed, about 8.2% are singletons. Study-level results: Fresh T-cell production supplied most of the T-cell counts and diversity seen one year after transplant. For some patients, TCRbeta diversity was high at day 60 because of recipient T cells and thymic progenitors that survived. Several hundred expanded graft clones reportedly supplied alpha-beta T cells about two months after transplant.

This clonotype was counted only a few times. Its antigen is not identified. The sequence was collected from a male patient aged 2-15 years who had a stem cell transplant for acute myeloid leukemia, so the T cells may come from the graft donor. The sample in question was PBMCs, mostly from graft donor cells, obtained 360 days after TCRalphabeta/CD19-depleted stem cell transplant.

As DNA, the CDR3 is TGCAGTGCCCCCCGATCGGTAGCGGGATACAATGAGCAGTTCTTC. This translates into CSAPRSVAGYNEQFF. This chain connects TRBV20-1 to TRBJ2-1; 8 bases fit TRBD2. The V gene end was trimmed by 6 bases and the J gene end by 4 bases; junction bases not matched to a gene: 11. From germline, CDR1 is DFQATT and CDR2 SNEGSKA (reference sequence). There are 15 residues in the CDR3.